Presented here are 21 T cell receptor beta chains from one specimen sequenced in a study of blood T cell repertoires in COVID-19. Produced via immunoSEQ multiplex PCR; TCRdb's table is partial and in-frame only. The repertoire has 430,000 or so clones, 85% to 90% of them found once; the top ten carry 1.8%. Sequencing was performed on PBMCs or T cells enriched from blood (not recorded which). All receptors come from a woman in her 40s who had recovered from COVID-19.

The gene calls are TRBV27 and TRBJ2-1, with TRBD2 identical over 8 bases. The CDR3 totals 21 residues. The junction had 19 bases not matched to a gene; V was cut back by 3 bases and J by 0 bases. CDR1 is MNHEY and CDR2 is SMNVEV in the germline V gene (reference sequence). The CDR3 DNA follows: TGTGCCAGCAGTTTGATAGGACCGGGACTAGTGGGAGTCGGCTCCTACAATGAGCAGTTCTTC. Translating gives CASSLIGPGLVGVGSYNEQFF.

The chain has TRBV29-1 and TRBJ2-2, with 8 bases matching TRBD2. The junction had 7 bases not matched to a gene; V was cut back by 5 bases and J by 2 bases. The CDR3 length is 15 residues. Germline CDR1 reads SQVTM; CDR2 reads ANQGSEA. The DNA of the CDR3 is TGCAGCGTTTCCACTAGCGGCCTTAACACCGGGGAGCTGTTTTTT. As protein: CSVSTSGLNTGELFF.

The chain has TRBV7-8 and TRBJ2-2; 14 bases line up with TRBD2. V was clipped by 4 bases and J by 3 bases; unmatched bases: 7. Germline-derived CDR1 and CDR2 are SGHVS and FQNEAQ. This CDR3 is built from 18 residues. The CDR3 DNA reads as TGTGCCAGCAGCTCCAGGACTAGCGGGAGGAGTTACACCGGGGAGCTGTTTTTT. Amino acids: CASSSRTSGRSYTGELFF.

The chain joins TRBV10-3 to TRBJ1-3, with D perhaps matching TRBD1 (6 bases). The germline V and J ends were trimmed by 10 bases and 1 base, with 14 bases remaining between them. The CDR3 is made up of 14 amino acids. Germline CDR1 reads ENHRY; CDR2 reads SYGVKD. CDR3 amino acids: CATQDSRSGNTIYF. CDR3 nucleotide sequence: TGTGCCACCCAGGACAGCCGATCTGGAAACACCATATATTTT.

This chain joins TRBV5-8 and TRBJ2-6, with D perhaps TRBD1 (5 bases). The CDR3 extends over 19 amino acids. The germline V and J ends were trimmed by 2 bases and 1 base, with 19 bases remaining between them. Germline CDR1 is SGHTS and CDR2 is YDEGEE. The CDR3: CASSLKGQFPKSGANVLTF. For the CDR3, the DNA is TGTGCCAGCAGCTTAAAGGGGCAATTCCCCAAATCTGGGGCCAACGTCCTGACTTTC.

CDR3 bases: TGTGCCACCAAGAGGGCAGCAACTAATGAAAAACTGTTTTTT. Translation gives CATKRAATNEKLFF. This chain uses TRBV15 with TRBJ1-4; D not certain. Deletions cut 7 bases from V and 0 bases from J, with 9 bases between. This CDR3 has 14 amino acids. Germline assignment: CDR1 LNHNV and CDR2 YYDKDF (reference sequence).

The chain recombines TRBV5-4 with TRBJ1-1; D not resolved. The CDR3 is 14 amino acids. Germline loops: CDR1 SGHNT, CDR2 YYREEE (reference sequence). Trimming left V 4 bases short and J 2 bases short, with 12 bases between. This chain's CDR3 is CASSNAGFNTEAFF. Written as DNA, the CDR3 is TGTGCCAGCAGCAATGCAGGATTTAACACTGAAGCTTTCTTT.

This chain links TRBV3-1 (or the pseudogene TRBV3-2) with TRBJ2-1; D might be TRBD2 (6 bases). Germline CDR1 reads LGHDT; CDR2 reads YNNKEL (reference sequence). Trimming stripped 0 bases from V and 2 bases from J, with 14 bases between. This CDR3 has 17 residues. This chain's CDR3 is CASSQESWTKPYNEQFF. CDR3 sequence (DNA): TGTGCCAGCAGCCAAGAATCGTGGACTAAACCCTACAATGAGCAGTTCTTC.

The chain carries TRBV7-8 and TRBJ2-1, with D possibly matching TRBD1 (6 bases). V lost 5 bases and J lost 3, with 14 bases in between. This CDR3 has 15 residues. Germline V gene data show CDR1 as SGHVS and CDR2 as FQNEAQ. The CDR3 nucleotides read TGTGCCAGCAGCCACCGGGACACCTTCTACAATGAGCAGTTCTTC. As protein: CASSHRDTFYNEQFF.

The chain uses TRBV24-1 and TRBJ2-5, with 7 bases matching TRBD1. The CDR3 loop spans 15 amino acids. Germline assignment: CDR1 KGHDR and CDR2 SFDVKD. V lost 4 bases, J lost 4 bases, and 8 bases stayed unmatched. CDR3 coding DNA: TGTGCCACCAGTGAGCTGACAGGGAAAGGAGAGACCCAGTACTTC. This gives the protein CATSELTGKGETQYF.

The V gene is TRBV4-1, the J gene TRBJ2-1; 8 positions agree with TRBD2. This CDR3 has 17 residues. V was clipped by 3 bases and J by 2 bases; unmatched bases: 9. Per the germline V gene, CDR1 is MGHRA and CDR2 is YSYEKL. The chain's CDR3 is CASSHGKYSGTYNEQFF. The CDR3 DNA is TGCGCCAGCAGCCATGGGAAATATAGCGGGACCTACAATGAGCAGTTCTTC.

The chain links TRBV6-1 to TRBJ1-1; 8 bases line up with TRBD1. The CDR3 extends over 14 amino acids. After removal of 2 bases from V and 1 base from J, the junction contained 0 bases not matched to a gene. Germline lookup yields CDR1 MNHNS and CDR2 SASEGT. The CDR3 DNA is TGTGCCAGCAGTGAACAGGGGGCGAACACTGAAGCTTTCTTT. Translated: CASSEQGANTEAFF.

This rearrangement joins TRBV24-1 to TRBJ1-5, with a weak D call TRBD1 (5 bases). Trimming left V 4 bases short and J 11 bases short, with 11 bases between. Germline assignment: CDR1 KGHDR and CDR2 SFDVKD. This CDR3 comprises 12 residues. The CDR3 region is CATSEETGAQHF. The CDR3 DNA is TGTGCCACCAGTGAAGAAACAGGAGCCCAGCATTTT.

The V gene is TRBV4-1, the J gene TRBJ2-7, with TRBD1 matching over 7 bases. CDR3 length equals 14 residues. Looked up from germline, CDR1 is MGHRA and CDR2 is YSYEKL. Trimming took 4 bases from V and 2 from J; bases not matched to a gene: 5. The CDR3 loop is CASSPHGQAYEQYF. The CDR3 DNA reads TGCGCCAGCAGCCCCCATGGACAGGCCTACGAGCAGTACTTC.

The chain recombines TRBV3-1 (or the pseudogene TRBV3-2) with TRBJ2-1; 7 positions agree with TRBD2. The CDR3 covers 15 residues. From germline, CDR1 is LGHDT and CDR2 YNNKEL (reference sequence). Trimming cost V 0 bases and J 3 bases; bases outside gene matches: 2. CDR3 residues: CASSQEIAGYNEQFF. The CDR3 region has the DNA TGTGCCAGCAGCCAAGAAATAGCGGGCTACAATGAGCAGTTCTTC.

The genes are TRBV7-2 and TRBJ1-2; D is uncertain. The length of the CDR3 is 14 residues. V was clipped by 3 bases and J by 4 bases, with 12 bases between them. Germline CDR1 is SGHTA and CDR2 is FQGNSA. The CDR3 bases are TGTGCCAGCAGCTTGAGTCCAGGTCGCTATGGCTACACCTTC. Translating it yields CASSLSPGRYGYTF. Full variable domain (remainder filled in from reference TRBV7-2 and TRBJ1-2): GAGVSQSPSNKVTEKGKDVELRCDPISGHTALYWYRQSLGQGLEFLIYFQGNSAPDKSGLPSDRFSAERTGGSVSTLTIQRTQQEDSAVYLCASSLSPGRYGYTFGSGTRLTVV.

The chain joins TRBV11-2 to TRBJ2-3; 8 bases are a match to TRBD2. Germline CDR1 and CDR2: SGHAT and FQNNGV. The V segment lost 3 bases and the J segment 2 bases; nucleotides outside the gene matches: 7. This CDR3 has 16 amino acids. CDR3 in amino acids: CASSLTAGAHTDTQYF. CDR3 nucleotide sequence: TGTGCCAGCAGCTTGACAGCGGGAGCGCACACAGATACGCAGTATTTT.

With regard to this clone: The sample contains more than one DNA sequence encoding this CDR3. The genes are TRBV12-3 or TRBV12-4 and TRBJ2-1; 8 bases match TRBD1. The CDR3 extends over 13 amino acids. With 5 bases clipped from V and 6 bases from J, the junction kept 3 bases outside the gene matches. The DNA for the CDR3 is TGTGCCAGCAGTCCTGGACAGGGCAATGAGCAGTTCTTC. The encoded protein is CASSPGQGNEQFF.

The chain carries TRBV6-4 and TRBJ1-2, with TRBD1 identical over 9 bases. This CDR3 is built from 13 residues. V shed 4 bases, J shed 5 bases, and the junction held 2 bases outside the gene matches. Germline assignment: CDR1 MRHNA and CDR2 SNTAGT. In nucleotides, the CDR3 is TGTGCCAGCAGTGTGGACAGGGGATATGGCTACACCTTC. Its protein product is CASSVDRGYGYTF.

This clone showed up many times. The chain uses TRBV7-9 and TRBJ2-2, with TRBD1 matching 9 bases. V dropped 8 bases and J dropped 6; count of bases not matched to a gene: 4. The CDR3 sequence is 13 residues long. Germline V lookup: CDR1 SEHNR, CDR2 FQNEAQ (reference sequence). CDR3 in amino acids: CASGGDRAGELFF. CDR3 bases: TGTGCCAGCGGAGGGGACAGGGCCGGGGAGCTGTTTTTT.

This clone came up a few times. The chain recombines TRBV6-2 or TRBV6-3 with TRBJ2-3; a weak D match, TRBD2 (6 bases). With 2 bases removed from V and 2 bases from J, the gap between germline ends came to 26 bases. Germline values: CDR1 MNHEY, CDR2 SVGEGT. The CDR3 extends over 20 amino acids. The CDR3 region has the DNA TGTGCCAGCAGTTACCTCGTTAGGAGGGCGGGGAGACCAGACACAGATACGCAGTATTTT. Protein: CASSYLVRRAGRPDTDTQYF.